This TCR beta chain came from a study of T cell changes during pregnancy in multiple sclerosis (dated by TCRdb to between 2018 and 2020). For the wider study: Changes in the T cell repertoire over the course of pregnancy were examined in this study in women with multiple sclerosis.

Libraries were prepared through the immunoSEQ multiplex PCR assay. Entries here come from immuneACCESS through TCRdb and include only in-frame sequences with V and J called. Some clones fail to appear in such tables; in the studies checked, an unresolved V gene covers under half of the shortfall, and the cause of the remainder is unknown. For this sample there are about 38,000 clones; 94% appear just once. The ten largest clones take up approximately 0.39% of the sample. Remarks on this clone: The clone's antigen remains unknown. Base qualities are missing; no much larger clone stands one base away.

Trimming takes 3 bases from V and 9 bases from J, and the germline ends sit 18 bases apart. Sequences LGHNA (CDR1) and YNFKEQ (CDR2) are obtained from the germline V gene. From cysteine to phenylalanine, the CDR3 is 15 amino acids long. CDR3 DNA only is kept here, 45 bases in frame from base 1. This receptor was identified in a female donor with multiple sclerosis, enrolled in a pregnancy study. In this chain, TRBV4-2 is recombined with TRBJ2-1, with a weak D call of TRBD2 (5 bases match). The sequencing here drew on CD4+ T cells from peripheral blood mononuclear cells, taken in the second trimester of pregnancy. The encoded CDR3 is CASSHPGKSLGEQFF. The sequence in DNA is TGTGCCAGCAGCCACCCGGGAAAATCATTGGGTGAGCAGTTCTTC.